These T cell receptor beta chains were read from a single sample in a study of cytomegalovirus exposure and HLA in healthy donors. Generated by immunoSEQ multiplex PCR, the TCRdb table keeps only in-frame clones and is missing some. The top ten clones hold about 3.8% of a sample with some 73,000 clones, approximately 90% of them seen once. Sample: PBMCs. The receptors come from a woman aged 18-30 years in good health and CMV-seropositive. CDR3s include the opening cysteine and the closing phenylalanine or tryptophan. The order of the fields is V gene, clone size, J gene, D gene, CDR3 DNA, CDR3 protein. A D gene is named only where the DNA matches it firmly. Part of the rows lack a size; the others show once, few, many or a class for expanded clones.

TRBV9	NA	TRBJ2-1	TRBD1	TGTGCCAGCAGTGAGGCACAGGGGTTGTACAATGAGCAGTTCTTC	CASSEAQGLYNEQFF
TRBV2	NA	TRBJ1-1	NA	TGTGCCAGCAGTCCCGGGCGGGACTTGAACACTGAAGCTTTCTTT	CASSPGRDLNTEAFF
TRBV7-6	NA	TRBJ2-7	TRBD2	TGTGCCAGCAGCGTAAAACTGGGACTAGCGGGTACCGAGCAGTACTTC	CASSVKLGLAGTEQYF
TRBV7-9	NA	TRBJ2-3	TRBD2	TGTGCCAGCAGCTTAGTAAGGGGGAATAGCGGGGGCCGCACAGATACGCAGTATTTT	CASSLVRGNSGGRTDTQYF
TRBV30	NA	TRBJ2-3	TRBD1	TGTGCCTGGACAGGACAGGGGGCAAAGGATACGCAGTATTTT	CAWTGQGAKDTQYF
TRBV28	NA	TRBJ2-7	TRBD2	TGTGCCAGCAGTTTGGCTGGACTAGCGGAGAGCTCCTACGAGCAGTACTTC	CASSLAGLAESSYEQYF
TRBV30	NA	TRBJ1-2	TRBD1	TGTGCCTGGAGTGCCACAGGCATAGAAAAGGTTGACAGGGGGCGCCTCGATGGCTTC	CAWSATGIEKVDRGRLDGF
TRBV7-8	NA	TRBJ2-7	TRBD1	TGTGCCAGCAGCTTAGCGGCCCGACAGGGAGCCTACGAGCAGTACTTC	CASSLAARQGAYEQYF
TRBV11-2	NA	TRBJ1-6	TRBD1	TGTGCCAGCAGCTTAGAGCCGGGACAGAAGAATTCACCCCTCCACTTT	CASSLEPGQKNSPLHF
TRBV5-4	NA	TRBJ1-1	TRBD1	TGTGCCAGCAGCTTGGACAGGGGTCTGAACACTGAAGCTTTCTTT	CASSLDRGLNTEAFF
TRBV9	NA	TRBJ2-6	NA	TGTGCCAGCATAGATGCGTACCAAAGTCGGGCCAACGTCCTGACTTTC	CASIDAYQSRANVLTF
TRBV28	NA	TRBJ2-5	TRBD2	TGTGCCAGCAGTTTAGGTCTAGCGGGGATCCAAGAGACCCAGTACTTC	CASSLGLAGIQETQYF
TRBV6-1	NA	TRBJ2-1	NA	TGTGCCAGCAGGGTGGCGGCAGGGGGGTTTCATGAGCAGTTCTTC	CASRVAAGGFHEQFF
TRBV29-1	NA	TRBJ2-5	NA	TGCAGCGCCTTTCGGAGGGGCCGGGAGACCCAGTACTTC	CSAFRRGRETQYF
TRBV15	NA	TRBJ1-5	NA	TGTGCCACCAGCACCACGCGGGAGTACTATAGCAATCAGCCCCAGCATTTT	CATSTTREYYSNQPQHF
TRBV29-1	NA	TRBJ1-2	NA	TGCAGCGTTGGCGGGGGGCTTGGCTACACCTTC	CSVGGGLGYTF
TRBV4-3	NA	TRBJ2-7	NA	TGCGCCAGCAGCCAAGAGGCGGTCCTCAACTACGAGCAGTACTTC	CASSQEAVLNYEQYF
TRBV5-5	NA	TRBJ2-7	NA	TGTGCCAGCAGCTTTCAGTACGGAGGCTCCTACGAGCAGTACTTC	CASSFQYGGSYEQYF
TRBV30	NA	TRBJ1-6	NA	TGTGCCTGGAGGGACACGTATTCACCCCTCCACTTT	CAWRDTYSPLHF
TRBV14	NA	TRBJ1-4	TRBD1	TGTGCCAGCAGCCTAGGCCCCAAGACAGGGCGAAACGAAAAACTGTTTTTT	CASSLGPKTGRNEKLFF
TRBV27	NA	TRBJ1-1	NA	TGTGCCAGCAGTTTATCAGCGGTGTTGGTCGGGAACACTGAAGCTTTCTTT	CASSLSAVLVGNTEAFF
TRBV7-9	NA	TRBJ2-5	TRBD2	TGTGCCAGCAGCCTGGGGAGCGGGAGAGCACAAGAGACCCAGTACTTC	CASSLGSGRAQETQYF
TRBV4-3	NA	TRBJ2-2	TRBD1	TGCGCCAGCAGCCAAGCAGCCTCGGGATGGACAGGGAAAAGGGGGGAGCTGTTTTTT	CASSQAASGWTGKRGELFF
TRBV28	NA	TRBJ1-2	TRBD1	TGTGCCAGCAGCGTGGGACAGGGGGCAGATGGCTACACCTTC	CASSVGQGADGYTF
TRBV19	NA	TRBJ2-1	TRBD1	TGTGCCAGTAGTATAGATCCCAGGGGGTCGAATGAGCAGTTCTTC	CASSIDPRGSNEQFF
TRBV29-1	NA	TRBJ2-6	NA	TGCAGCGTTGGAGGGCCTCCTGGGGCCAACGTCCTGACTTTC	CSVGGPPGANVLTF
TRBV27	NA	TRBJ2-7	NA	TGTGCCAGCAGTTTTGGGCAGGGGGGCTACGAGCAGTACTTC	CASSFGQGGYEQYF
TRBV28	NA	TRBJ1-5	TRBD1	TGTGCCAGCAGTTGGCCGGGAGACAGGGTTGAGTCGAGCAATCAGCCCCAGCATTTT	CASSWPGDRVESSNQPQHF
TRBV27	NA	TRBJ2-7	NA	NA	CASSSSGQAHLYEQYF
TRBV6-4	NA	TRBJ2-7	NA	TGTGCCAGCAGTGTACGCCTGAGGCGGTACGAGCAGTACTTC	CASSVRLRRYEQYF
TRBV19	NA	TRBJ2-5	TRBD2	TGTGCCAGTAGCGTCGCTAGCGGCCAAGAGACCCAGTACTTC	CASSVASGQETQYF
TRBV4-3	NA	TRBJ2-2	TRBD1	TGCGCCAGCAGCCAGCAATTAGGGACAGGGGGCATCGGGGAGCTGTTTTTT	CASSQQLGTGGIGELFF
TRBV30	NA	TRBJ1-6	NA	TGTGCCTGGAGTGTGGGGGGAGGCAATTCACCCCTCCACTTT	CAWSVGGGNSPLHF
TRBV11-2	NA	TRBJ1-2	TRBD1	TGTGCCAGCAGCACCAGGACAGGGTCGGACTATGGCTACACCTTC	CASSTRTGSDYGYTF
TRBV11-3	NA	TRBJ2-6	TRBD1	TGTGCCAGCAGCATGGGACAGGGGAGTGGGGCCAACGTCCTGACTTTC	CASSMGQGSGANVLTF
TRBV10-1	NA	TRBJ2-1	TRBD2	TGCGCCAGCAGTGAGATAGCGGGGGAGAGGGATGAGCAGTTCTTC	CASSEIAGERDEQFF
TRBV6-5	once	TRBJ1-2	NA	TGTGCCAGCAGGCCAGAGGCAGCTAACTATGGCTACACCTTC	CASRPEAANYGYTF
TRBV6-5	NA	TRBJ2-7	TRBD1	TGTGCCAGCAGTCTCGGGACAGCCTACGAGCAGTACTTC	CASSLGTAYEQYF
TRBV6-5	NA	TRBJ1-2	NA	TGTGCCAGCAGTTATAAGGGGTTAAGCTATGGCTACACCTTC	CASSYKGLSYGYTF
TRBV28	NA	TRBJ1-1	NA	TGTGCCAGCATCCGTCGCGGGATGGGGAACACTGAAGCTTTCTTT	CASIRRGMGNTEAFF
TRBV10-3	NA	TRBJ2-3	TRBD2	TGTGCCATCGGTCGGCTAGCGGTCACAGATACGCAGTATTTT	CAIGRLAVTDTQYF
TRBV7-9	NA	TRBJ2-5	NA	TGTGCCAGCAGCTCTCCCCGGGAGCCCCAAGAGACCCAGTACTTC	CASSSPREPQETQYF
TRBV5-1	NA	TRBJ1-5	NA	TGCGCCAGCAGCTTCGAGTCTAGAGGACAGCCCCAGCATTTT	CASSFESRGQPQHF
TRBV6-1	NA	TRBJ2-1	TRBD2	TGTGCCAGCAGTGAGGGACTAGGCAACAATGAGCAGTTCTTC	CASSEGLGNNEQFF
TRBV6-4	NA	TRBJ2-1	TRBD1	TGTGCCAGCAGTGACTCCGGGACAGGGTTTAATGAGCAGTTCTTC	CASSDSGTGFNEQFF
TRBV7-2	NA	TRBJ2-3	NA	TGTGCCAGCAGCTTAGTGGGGGGGGCGGCCACAGATACGCAGTATTTT	CASSLVGGAATDTQYF
TRBV5-4	NA	TRBJ1-4	NA	TGTGCCACAAAACAGGGACCCCTAGCAACTAATGAAAAACTGTTTTTT	CATKQGPLATNEKLFF
TRBV29-1	NA	TRBJ1-1	NA	TGCAGCTCCGACAGGCCTGAAAACACTGAAGCTTTCTTT	CSSDRPENTEAFF
TRBV29-1	NA	TRBJ2-1	TRBD2	TGCAGCGTTGTTTTGCTAGCGGGAGCTGTAGACAATGAGCAGTTCTTC	CSVVLLAGAVDNEQFF
TRBV2	NA	TRBJ2-5	NA	TGTGCCAGGGGAGGCCAAGAGACCCAGTACTTC	CARGGQETQYF
TRBV29-1	NA	TRBJ1-2	TRBD1	TGCAGCGTTGGTCCAGGGGGAGCTAGGTATGGCTACACCTTC	CSVGPGGARYGYTF
TRBV14	NA	TRBJ1-2	NA	TGTGCCAGCAGCCAACCCCCCGGGTATGGCTACACCTTC	CASSQPPGYGYTF
TRBV7-9	NA	TRBJ1-5	TRBD1	TGTGCCAGCAGCCTAACAGGGGACAATCAGCCCCAGCATTTT	CASSLTGDNQPQHF
TRBV28	NA	TRBJ2-2	NA	TGTGCCAGCAGTTTCGCGAACACCGGGGAGCTGTTTTTT	CASSFANTGELFF
TRBV2	few	TRBJ2-1	NA	TGTGCCAGCATAATGAACCTAGAGCAGTTCTTC	CASIMNLEQFF
TRBV7-6	NA	TRBJ2-2	TRBD2	TGTGCCAGCAGCTTAGGGCCGGGAGGAGGCACCGGGGAGCTGTTTTTT	CASSLGPGGGTGELFF
TRBV11-2	NA	TRBJ2-2	NA	TGTGCCAGCAGCTTAGCCGGCGGGGAGCTGTTTTTT	CASSLAGGELFF
TRBV30	NA	TRBJ1-2	NA	TGTGCCTGGAGTGTCCGCAGGATGCACTATGGCTACACCTTC	CAWSVRRMHYGYTF
TRBV7-2	NA	TRBJ1-1	NA	TGTGCCAGCAGCTTATTGGGCCATGGAAGGACTGAAGCTTTCTTT	CASSLLGHGRTEAFF
TRBV7-2	NA	TRBJ2-7	TRBD2	TGTGCCAGCAGCCGAGGTACTAGCGGTATTTACGAGCAGTACTTC	CASSRGTSGIYEQYF